These 25 T cell receptor beta chains were all obtained from the same sample, sequenced in a study of T cell changes during pregnancy in multiple sclerosis. Sequencing used immunoSEQ multiplex PCR; TCRdb keeps in-frame clones, though not all of them. The sample includes around 100,000 clones, roughly 92% of them seen just once. Sequenced material: peripheral blood, taken after pregnancy. These receptors all come from a female donor with multiple sclerosis, enrolled in a pregnancy study.

This rearrangement joins TRBV5-1 to TRBJ2-1, with D perhaps matching TRBD2 (6 bases). The CDR3 extends over 13 amino acids. The germline V gene has CDR1 SGHRS and CDR2 YFSETQ. Trimming pared 3 bases from V and 8 bases from J, leaving 12 bases between. The CDR3 bases are TGCGCCAGCAGCTATGGACTATCGGATGAGCAGTTCTTC. Protein product: CASSYGLSDEQFF.

This chain links TRBV7-2 with TRBJ2-2, with D possibly TRBD2 on 6 matching bases. The CDR3 spans 11 residues. CDR1 is SGHTA, CDR2 FQGNSA, per germline. The V gene lost 6 bases and the J gene lost 9 bases, with 8 bases spanning the gap. The CDR3 loop reads CASRRTRELFF. The CDR3 bases are TGTGCCAGCAGGAGGACTAGGGAGCTGTTTTTT.

This clone was counted a single time. V usage is TRBV10-3 and J usage is TRBJ2-7; TRBD1 matches 7 bases. This CDR3 region has 15 residues. V gave up 0 bases and J gave up 2 bases; unmatched junction bases: 4. Germline V gene sequence: CDR1 ENHRY, CDR2 SYGVKD. CDR3 region: CAISESRDRPYEQYF. The CDR3 region has the DNA TGTGCCATCAGTGAGTCGAGGGACAGACCCTACGAGCAGTACTTC.

The J gene is TRBJ2-1, the V gene TRBV7-8, with 7 bases identical to TRBD2. The CDR3 runs 14 residues. The germline V gene encodes CDR1 SGHVS and CDR2 FQNEAQ. Trimming at V came to 2 bases and at J to 8 bases, leaving 6 bases not matched to a gene. The CDR3 region is CASSLPGLPYEQFF. In nucleotides, the CDR3 is TGTGCCAGCAGCTTACCGGGACTACCGTATGAGCAGTTCTTC.

DNA for the CDR3: TGTGCCAGCAGTTTGGGCAGGGGAGCTGGCTACACCTTC. Its protein product is CASSLGRGAGYTF. This chain links TRBV28 with TRBJ1-2; D may be TRBD1 (6 bases). This CDR3 region has 13 residues. Germline V gives CDR1 MDHEN, CDR2 SYDVKM. V lost 3 bases and J 7 bases, leaving 12 bases between the germline ends.

The V gene is TRBV4-2, the J gene TRBJ2-1; TRBD2 matches at 9 bases. Germline V gene sequence: CDR1 LGHNA, CDR2 YNFKEQ. V was clipped by 0 bases and J by 1 base; unmatched bases: 19. The CDR3 has 22 amino acids. CDR3 nucleotide sequence: TGTGCCAGCAGCCAAGATATCGAGGTAGCGGGAGCTTCACCGGGGTCCTACAATGAGCAGTTCTTC. It is translated as CASSQDIEVAGASPGSYNEQFF.

The chain recombines TRBV7-9 with TRBJ1-2, with D possibly TRBD1 on 6 matching bases. CDR1 is SEHNR, CDR2 FQNEAQ, per germline (reference sequence). The CDR3 has 16 amino acids. V lost 4 bases and J lost 0, with 15 bases in between. This CDR3 is CASSSSGVATNYGYTF. CDR3 sequence (DNA): TGTGCCAGCAGCTCATCAGGGGTGGCAACTAACTATGGCTACACCTTC.

The rearrangement links TRBV30 to TRBJ2-2; perhaps TRBD2 as D (5 bases). The germline V gene has CDR1 GTSNPN and CDR2 SVGIG (reference sequence). The CDR3 is made up of 13 amino acids. The V gene lost 3 bases and the J gene lost 3 bases, with 8 bases spanning the gap. The CDR3: CAWRWGDTGELFF. CDR3 sequence (DNA): TGTGCCTGGAGATGGGGAGACACCGGGGAGCTGTTTTTT.

The chain recombines TRBV7-6 with TRBJ1-3; 7 bases align to TRBD1. CDR3 length: 16 amino acids. Germline CDR1 reads SGHVS; CDR2 reads FNYEAQ. The V and J ends lost 5 bases and 0 bases, in that order; junction bases with no gene match: 7. The CDR3 here is CASSPRGQDSGNTIYF. In nucleotides, the CDR3 is TGTGCCAGCAGCCCAAGGGGGCAGGACTCTGGAAACACCATATATTTT.

V and J are TRBV7-3 and TRBJ2-3; D is ambiguous. CDR3 length equals 14 residues. V was cut by 2 bases and J by 3 bases, with 9 bases left in between. CDR1 is SGHTA and CDR2 is FQGTGA in the germline V gene. This CDR3 reads CASSLGQHTDTQYF. CDR3 coding DNA: TGTGCCAGCAGCTTAGGCCAACATACAGATACGCAGTATTTT. The full variable domain, its missing parts supplied by reference TRBV7-3 and TRBJ2-3, is GAGVSQTPSNKVTEKGKYVELRCDPISGHTALYWYRQSLGQGPEFLIYFQGTGAADDSGLPNDRFFAVRPEGSVSTLKIQRTERGDSAVYLCASSLGQHTDTQYFGPGTRLTVL.

The chain carries TRBV6-5 and TRBJ1-2; D call uncertain. V lost 11 bases, J lost 0 bases, and 10 bases lay in between. Germline CDR1 is MNHEY and CDR2 is SVGAGI. This CDR3 has 12 residues. The CDR3 region has the DNA TGTGCCGGTCGGTCGGCTAACTATGGCTACACCTTC. This codes for CAGRSANYGYTF.

This chain connects TRBV19 to TRBJ2-7; 8 positions match TRBD1. The ends lost 6 bases at V and 3 bases at J; junction bases unmatched: 4. The germline V gene has CDR1 LNHDA and CDR2 SQIVND (reference sequence). The CDR3 is 13 residues long. The DNA of the CDR3 is TGTGCCAGTAGACGCGGGACAGGCTACGAGCAGTACTTC. Translated: CASRRGTGYEQYF.

This clone was seen once. The genes are TRBV6-5 and TRBJ1-5; TRBD1 is a possible D gene (5 bases). The V gene lost 6 bases and the J gene lost 7 bases, with 16 bases spanning the gap. Germline V gene lookup returns CDR1 MNHEY and CDR2 SVGAGI. CDR3 length: 14 residues. CDR3 DNA: TGTGCCAGCAGCCCCGGGGGGGTTAACCAGCCCCAGCATTTT. This encodes CASSPGGVNQPQHF.

This chain connects TRBV19 to TRBJ2-1, with 7 nucleotides matching TRBD1. The trim removed 5 bases at V and 1 base at J, leaving 8 bases unmatched. The CDR3 is 16 amino acids. Germline CDR1 reads LNHDA; CDR2 reads SQIVND (reference sequence). DNA for the CDR3: TGTGCCAGTAGTTATTCCGGGACAGCATCCTACAATGAGCAGTTCTTC. This gives the protein CASSYSGTASYNEQFF.

Only one count was recorded for this clone. This CDR3 reads CASSLSARQNTGELFF. The CDR3 DNA reads TGCGCCAGCAGCTTGTCGGCCAGACAGAACACCGGGGAGCTGTTTTTT. The chain links TRBV5-1 to TRBJ2-2; no clear D. V was cut by 1 base and J by 1 base, with 11 bases left in between. Germline CDR1 and CDR2: SGHRS and YFSETQ. The CDR3 is made up of 16 amino acids.

The V call is TRBV7-8, the J call TRBJ1-5, with D perhaps matching TRBD1 (5 bases). This CDR3 has 15 residues. CDR1 and CDR2 (germline): SGHVS, FQNEAQ. Trimming left V 6 bases short and J 1 base short, with 13 bases between. The CDR3: CASRETGGSNQPQHF. CDR3 bases: TGTGCCAGCAGGGAAACCGGGGGGAGCAATCAGCCCCAGCATTTT.

The chain is built from TRBV27 and TRBJ2-7; TRBD2 matches 12 bases. This CDR3 is built from 15 residues. Germline CDR1 MNHEY, CDR2 SMNVEV (reference sequence). V was pared by 3 bases and J by 5 bases, with 5 bases of the junction left unmatched. The CDR3 here is CASSFRTSGIDEQYF. In DNA form, the CDR3 reads TGTGCCAGCAGTTTTCGGACTAGCGGGATCGACGAGCAGTACTTC.

V is TRBV5-1 and J is TRBJ2-7, with a weak D call TRBD2 (5 bases). The CDR3 is 14 residues long. In germline, CDR1 is SGHRS, CDR2 YFSETQ. Trimming pared 7 bases from V and 1 base from J, leaving 15 bases between. CDR3 sequence reads: CASGLRTGSYEQYF. The CDR3 DNA is TGCGCCAGCGGACTTCGGACGGGTTCCTACGAGCAGTACTTC.

The chain has TRBV28 and TRBJ2-7; weak D call: TRBD2 (6 bases). The V end lost 8 bases, the J end lost 5 bases, and 13 bases lay between the germline ends. This CDR3 is 12 amino acids long. Germline CDR1 reads MDHEN; CDR2 reads SYDVKM. The CDR3 here is CASSRGRNEQYF. CDR3 in DNA: TGTGCCAGCTCACGGGGGAGGAACGAGCAGTACTTC. Looking up the rest from reference TRBV28 and TRBJ2-7 gives the full variable domain: DVKVTQSSRYLVKRTGEKVFLECVQDMDHENMFWYRQDPGLGLRLIYFSYDVKMKEKGDIPEGYSVSREKKERFSLILESASTNQTSMYLCASSRGRNEQYFGPGTRLTVT.

The V and J genes are TRBV4-1 and TRBJ2-7; possibly TRBD1 for D (5 bases). From germline, CDR1 is MGHRA and CDR2 YSYEKL. Between the trimmed V and J ends, which lost 0 bases and 0 bases, there was a span of 18 bases. CDR3 length: 18 amino acids. The chain's CDR3 is CASSQEPGSRARSYEQYF. DNA for the CDR3: TGCGCCAGCAGCCAAGAACCAGGGTCCCGGGCCCGCTCCTACGAGCAGTACTTC.

The chain is built from TRBV5-4 and TRBJ1-2; a possible D gene is TRBD1 (5 bases). There are 15 residues in the CDR3. Trimming left V 4 bases short and J 1 base short, with 14 bases between. CDR1 is SGHNT and CDR2 is YYREEE in the germline V gene (reference sequence). This CDR3 is CASSPGGEYNYGYTF. DNA of the CDR3: TGTGCCAGCAGCCCGGGGGGGGAATATAACTATGGCTACACCTTC.

This clone occurred once. This chain connects TRBV7-8 to TRBJ2-5; 14 bases are shared with TRBD2. The end of the DNA is better explained by TRBJ2-7, so the J call may be wrong. Germline values: CDR1 SGHVS, CDR2 FQNEAQ. There are 18 residues in the CDR3. Written as DNA, the CDR3 is TGTGCCAGCAGCTTAACGGGACTAGCGGGAGTAGGTACCTACGAGCAGTACTTC. Amino acid sequence: CASSLTGLAGVGTYEQYF.

The gene calls are TRBV29-1 and TRBJ1-3, with D possibly being TRBD1 (6 bases). Germline loops: CDR1 SQVTM, CDR2 ANQGSEA. This CDR3 is 14 amino acids long. Trimming pared 3 bases from V and 0 bases from J, leaving 9 bases between. In DNA form, the CDR3 reads TGCAGCGTTGATGAAGGGGGCTCTGGAAACACCATATATTTT. Protein product: CSVDEGGSGNTIYF. The full variable domain, rest sourced from reference TRBV29-1 and TRBJ1-3, is SAVISQKPSRDICQRGTSLTIQCQVDSQVTMMFWYRQQPGQSLTLIATANQGSEATYESGFVIDKFPISRPNLTFSTLTVSNMSPEDSSIYLCSVDEGGSGNTIYFGEGSWLTVV.

This chain uses TRBV5-5 with TRBJ1-5, with 10 bases that match TRBD1. The CDR3 is made up of 17 amino acids. Germline V lookup: CDR1 SGHKS, CDR2 YYEKEE (reference sequence). Trimming took 0 bases from V and 3 from J; bases not matched to a gene: 6. As DNA, the CDR3 is TGTGCCAGCAGCTTGGCGGACAGGGGGGACCTCAATCAGCCCCAGCATTTT. Amino acids: CASSLADRGDLNQPQHF.

The rearrangement uses TRBV5-1 and TRBJ2-5; 7 nucleotides match TRBD1. CDR1 is SGHRS and CDR2 is YFSETQ in the germline V gene. J lost 1 base, V lost 0 bases, and 0 bases had no gene match. The CDR3 length is 14 residues. This CDR3 is CASSLDRGQETQYF. In DNA, the CDR3 is TGCGCCAGCAGCTTGGACAGGGGCCAAGAGACCCAGTACTTC.